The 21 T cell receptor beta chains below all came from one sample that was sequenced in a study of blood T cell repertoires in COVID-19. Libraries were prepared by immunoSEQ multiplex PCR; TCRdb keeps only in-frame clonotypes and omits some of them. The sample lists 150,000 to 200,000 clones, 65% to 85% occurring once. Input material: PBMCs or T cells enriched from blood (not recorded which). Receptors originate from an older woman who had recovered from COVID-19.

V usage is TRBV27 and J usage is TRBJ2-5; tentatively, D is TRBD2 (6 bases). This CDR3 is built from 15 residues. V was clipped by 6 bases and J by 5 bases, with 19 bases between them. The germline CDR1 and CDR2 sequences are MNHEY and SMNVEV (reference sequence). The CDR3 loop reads CASREGSLARETQYF. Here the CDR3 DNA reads TGTGCCAGCAGGGAGGGGTCCCTCGCAAGGGAGACCCAGTACTTC.

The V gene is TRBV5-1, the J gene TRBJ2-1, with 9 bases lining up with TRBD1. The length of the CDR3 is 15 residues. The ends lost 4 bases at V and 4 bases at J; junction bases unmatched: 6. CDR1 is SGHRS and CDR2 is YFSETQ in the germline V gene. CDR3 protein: CASSQGGTGYNEQFF. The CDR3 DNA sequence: TGCGCCAGCAGCCAAGGAGGGACAGGGTACAATGAGCAGTTCTTC.

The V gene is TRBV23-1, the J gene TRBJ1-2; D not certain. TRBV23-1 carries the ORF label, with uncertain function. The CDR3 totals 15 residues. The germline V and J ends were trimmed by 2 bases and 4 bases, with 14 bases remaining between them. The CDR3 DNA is TGCGCCAGCAGTCAAAAAAATCCGGTGAGCTATGGCTACACCTTC. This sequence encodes CASSQKNPVSYGYTF.

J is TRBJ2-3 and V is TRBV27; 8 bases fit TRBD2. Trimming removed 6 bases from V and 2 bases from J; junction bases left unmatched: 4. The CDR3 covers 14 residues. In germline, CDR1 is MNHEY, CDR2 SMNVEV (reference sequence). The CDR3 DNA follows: TGTGCCAGCAGCCTAGCGGGCCTCACAGATACGCAGTATTTT. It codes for CASSLAGLTDTQYF.

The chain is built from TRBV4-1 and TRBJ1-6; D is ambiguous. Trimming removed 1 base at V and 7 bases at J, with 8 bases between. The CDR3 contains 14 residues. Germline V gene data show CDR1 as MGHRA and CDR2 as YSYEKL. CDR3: CASSQGQVNSPLHF. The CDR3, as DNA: TGCGCCAGCAGCCAAGGCCAGGTGAATTCACCCCTCCACTTT.

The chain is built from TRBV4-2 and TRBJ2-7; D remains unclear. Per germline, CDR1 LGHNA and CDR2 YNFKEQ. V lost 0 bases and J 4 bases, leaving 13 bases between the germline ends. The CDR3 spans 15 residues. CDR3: CASSQDTRGEYEQYF. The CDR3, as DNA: TGTGCCAGCAGCCAAGATACCCGTGGAGAGTACGAGCAGTACTTC.

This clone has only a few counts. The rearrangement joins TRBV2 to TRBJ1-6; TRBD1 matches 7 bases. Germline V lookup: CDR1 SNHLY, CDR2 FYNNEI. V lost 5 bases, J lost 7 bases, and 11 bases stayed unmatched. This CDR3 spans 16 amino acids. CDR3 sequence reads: CASSLQGPGTNSPLHF. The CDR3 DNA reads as TGTGCCAGCAGTTTACAGGGGCCTGGGACGAATTCACCCCTCCACTTT.

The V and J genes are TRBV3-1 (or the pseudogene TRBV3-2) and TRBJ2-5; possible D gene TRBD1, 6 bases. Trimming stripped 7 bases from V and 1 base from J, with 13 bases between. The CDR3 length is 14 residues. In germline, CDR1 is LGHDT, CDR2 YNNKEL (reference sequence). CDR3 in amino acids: CASTSTGSQETQYF. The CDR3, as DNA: TGTGCCAGCACCTCGACAGGATCCCAAGAGACCCAGTACTTC.

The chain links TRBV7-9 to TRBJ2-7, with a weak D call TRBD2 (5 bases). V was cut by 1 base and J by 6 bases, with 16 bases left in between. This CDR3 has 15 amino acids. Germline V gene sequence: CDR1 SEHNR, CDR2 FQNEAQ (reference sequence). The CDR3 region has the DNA TGTGCCAGCAGCTTAGGGGTGACACTGGCGGGCGAGCAGTACTTC. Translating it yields CASSLGVTLAGEQYF.

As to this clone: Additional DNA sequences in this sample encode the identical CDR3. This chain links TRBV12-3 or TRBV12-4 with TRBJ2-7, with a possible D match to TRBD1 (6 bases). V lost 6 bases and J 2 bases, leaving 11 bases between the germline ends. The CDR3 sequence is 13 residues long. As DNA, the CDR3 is TGTGCCAGCAGCCTAGGACAGCCCTACGAGCAGTACTTC. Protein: CASSLGQPYEQYF.

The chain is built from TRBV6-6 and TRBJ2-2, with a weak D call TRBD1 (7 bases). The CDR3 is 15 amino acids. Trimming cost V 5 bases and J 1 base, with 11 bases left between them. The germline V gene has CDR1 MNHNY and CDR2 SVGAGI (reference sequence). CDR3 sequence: CASSPGGRNTGELFF. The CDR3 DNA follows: TGTGCCAGCAGTCCAGGGGGGCGGAACACCGGGGAGCTGTTTTTT.

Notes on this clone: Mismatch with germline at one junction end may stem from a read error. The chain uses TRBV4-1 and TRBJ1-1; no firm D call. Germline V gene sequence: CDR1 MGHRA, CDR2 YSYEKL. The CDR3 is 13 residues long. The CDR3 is CASRQALNTEAFF. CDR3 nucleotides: TGCGCCAGCAGACAAGCATTGAACACTGAAGCTTTCTTT.

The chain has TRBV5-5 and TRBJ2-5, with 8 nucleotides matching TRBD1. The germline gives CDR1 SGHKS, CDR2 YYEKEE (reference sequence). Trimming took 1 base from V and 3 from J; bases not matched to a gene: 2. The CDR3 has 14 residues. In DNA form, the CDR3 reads TGTGCCAGCAGCTTGTTACAGGGGGAAGAGACCCAGTACTTC. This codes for CASSLLQGEETQYF.

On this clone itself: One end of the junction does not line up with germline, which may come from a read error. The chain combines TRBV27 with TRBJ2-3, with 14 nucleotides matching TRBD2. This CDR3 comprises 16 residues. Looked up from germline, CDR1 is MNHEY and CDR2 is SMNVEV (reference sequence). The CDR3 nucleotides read TGTGCCAGCAGTTTTGGGACTAGCGGGAGCAGAGATACGCAGTATTTT. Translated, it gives CASSFGTSGSRDTQYF.

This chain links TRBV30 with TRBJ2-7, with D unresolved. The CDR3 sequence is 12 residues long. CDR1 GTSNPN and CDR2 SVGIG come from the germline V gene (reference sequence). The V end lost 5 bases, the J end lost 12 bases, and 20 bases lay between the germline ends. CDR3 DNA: TGTGCCTGGTTCCCCCGTCTCGCAAAGCCGTACTTC. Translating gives CAWFPRLAKPYF.

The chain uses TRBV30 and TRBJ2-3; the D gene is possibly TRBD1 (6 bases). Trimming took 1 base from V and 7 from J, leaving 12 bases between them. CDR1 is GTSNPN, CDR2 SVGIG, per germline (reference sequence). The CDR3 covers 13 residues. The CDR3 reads CAWSGSQGNTQYF. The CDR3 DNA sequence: TGTGCCTGGAGTGGGTCTCAGGGGAATACGCAGTATTTT.

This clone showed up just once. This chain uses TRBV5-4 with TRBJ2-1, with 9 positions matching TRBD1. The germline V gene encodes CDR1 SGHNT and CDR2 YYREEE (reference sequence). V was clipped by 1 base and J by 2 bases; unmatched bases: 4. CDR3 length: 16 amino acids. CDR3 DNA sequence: TGTGCCAGCAGCTTGACCGGGACAGGGACCTACAATGAGCAGTTCTTC. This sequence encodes CASSLTGTGTYNEQFF.

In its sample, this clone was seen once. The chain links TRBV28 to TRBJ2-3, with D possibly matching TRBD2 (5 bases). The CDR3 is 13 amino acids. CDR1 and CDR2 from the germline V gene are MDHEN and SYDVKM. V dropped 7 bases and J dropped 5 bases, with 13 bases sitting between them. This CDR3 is CASTPRGLDTQYF. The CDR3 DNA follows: TGTGCCAGCACCCCTCGGGGTCTAGATACGCAGTATTTT.

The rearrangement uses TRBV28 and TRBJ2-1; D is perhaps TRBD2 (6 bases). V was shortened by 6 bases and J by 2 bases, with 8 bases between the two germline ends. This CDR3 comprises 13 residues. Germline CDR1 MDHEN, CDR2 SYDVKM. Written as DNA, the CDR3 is TGTGCCAGCAGCGCGGGACCCTACAATGAGCAGTTCTTC. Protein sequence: CASSAGPYNEQFF.

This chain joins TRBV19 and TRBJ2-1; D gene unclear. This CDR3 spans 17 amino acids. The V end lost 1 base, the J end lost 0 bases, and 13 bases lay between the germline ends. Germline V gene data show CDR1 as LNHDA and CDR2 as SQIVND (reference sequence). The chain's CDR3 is CASSIGLTPSSYNEQFF. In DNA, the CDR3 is TGTGCCAGTAGTATAGGTCTAACCCCTAGCTCCTACAATGAGCAGTTCTTC.

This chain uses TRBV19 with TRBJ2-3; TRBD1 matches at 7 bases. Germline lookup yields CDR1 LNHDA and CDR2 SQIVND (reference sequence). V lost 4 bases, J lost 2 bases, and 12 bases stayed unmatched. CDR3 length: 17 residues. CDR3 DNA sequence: TGTGCCAGTAGTAATAAGGGACAGACTCGTATCACAGATACGCAGTATTTT. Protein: CASSNKGQTRITDTQYF.